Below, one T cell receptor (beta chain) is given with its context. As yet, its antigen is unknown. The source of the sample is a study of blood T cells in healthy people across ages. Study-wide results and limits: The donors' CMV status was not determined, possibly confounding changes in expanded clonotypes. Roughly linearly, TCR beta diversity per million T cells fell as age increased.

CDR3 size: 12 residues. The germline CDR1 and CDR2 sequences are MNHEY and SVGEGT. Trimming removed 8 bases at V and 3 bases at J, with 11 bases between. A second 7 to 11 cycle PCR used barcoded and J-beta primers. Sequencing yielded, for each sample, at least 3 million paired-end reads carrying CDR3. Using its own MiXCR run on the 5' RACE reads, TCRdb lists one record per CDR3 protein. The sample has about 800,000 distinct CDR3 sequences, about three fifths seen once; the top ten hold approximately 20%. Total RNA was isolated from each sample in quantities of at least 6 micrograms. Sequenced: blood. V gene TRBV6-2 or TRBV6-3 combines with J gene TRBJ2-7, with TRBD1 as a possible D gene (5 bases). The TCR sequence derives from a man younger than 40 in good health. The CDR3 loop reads CASGQTDYEQYF. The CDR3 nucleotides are TGTGCCAGCGGCCAGACAGACTACGAGCAGTACTTC.